This T cell receptor (beta chain) was sequenced during a study of T cell responses to AZD1222 COVID-19 vaccine. Study observations and caveats: At baseline, just five to seven AZD1222 recipients tested seropositive.

The repertoire was sequenced with immunoSEQ multiplex PCR; TCRdb's copy has only in-frame clones and lacks some. The profile shows about 100,000 clones, around 87% of them singletons. V was cut by 7 bases and J by 2 bases, with 15 bases left in between. This CDR3 spans 15 amino acids. Germline CDR1 is SGHTA and CDR2 is FQGNSA. On this clone: The antigen is undetermined.

V and J are TRBV7-2 and TRBJ1-3, with a weak D call TRBD1 (5 bases). This TCR came from an adult in good health. The sample here was peripheral blood, taken on day 0 of MenACWY control vaccination. The CDR3 coding sequence is TGTGCCAGCACCCCTCAGGGTACGGCTGGAAACACCATATATTTT. It yields the protein CASTPQGTAGNTIYF.